Given below is one T cell receptor (beta chain) in context. This clone has more than one count but fewer than ten. Its antigen remains unidentified. No base quality information exists; no much larger clone differs at one position. Measured from the cysteine to the phenylalanine, the CDR3 is 12 residues long. The retained sequence is limited to the CDR3, 36 bases, with the frame set at the first base. The germline V gene sets CDR1 to SGHDN and CDR2 to FVKESK. Trimming removed 4 bases from V and 1 base from J, leaving 4 bases between the germline ends. This sample is drawn from a study of T cell responses to AZD1222 COVID-19 vaccine (dated by TCRdb to 2020 to 2022). Notes on the research overall: AZD1222 recipients with second doses at about 4 weeks or about 12 weeks were pooled, because spike-specific TCR depth and breadth did not differ between schedules. Trial participants were enrolled by age into 18-55, 56-69 and 70-plus year subgroups, with approximately 160, 26 and 62 TCR-sequenced participants respectively. A total of just over 230 trial participants underwent TCR sequencing, of whom some 200 had received two doses of AZD1222 and some 26 had received two doses of the MenACWY control vaccine.

The CDR3 regions of human TCRbeta chains were analyzed by immunosequencing. The authors' pipeline ran thus. TCRs in the repertoires were compared against a reference library of SARS-CoV-2-specific TCRs that had been generated with the MIRA antigen-specificity platform. Breadth meant the fraction of unique TCRs that were SARS-CoV-2-associated, whereas depth meant the fraction of total T cells that were SARS-CoV-2-associated. Each spike-specific TCR was assigned to its reactive spike region and to a CD4 or CD8 class using the MIRA data. Log10-transformed breadth and depth values were compared by one-way ANOVA with Sidak's multiple comparisons tests. TCRdb took this table from immuneACCESS and kept in-frame rearrangements with V and J called. Such tables lack part of the clones; where checked against another copy, unresolved V genes explain under half of the gap, and the rest is unexplained. For V, J and clone size, that table is used; D and trimming come from the DNA. Present in this sample are 120,000 or so clones, over 75% of which were seen just once. Approximately 8% of the sample comes from the top ten.

What the work shows at the level of the full study, not this receptor alone: Reportedly, almost half of the unique spike-specific TCRs recognized epitopes lying outside the regions that are mutated in the B.1.351 and B.1.1.7 variants. CD4 TCRs associated with the vaccine covered the entire spike protein, and the dominant responses were in regions 160-218 and 743-854. A significant rise in spike-specific TCR breadth and depth was observed after two AZD1222 doses relative to day 0 and relative to MenACWY recipients. Only six or seven AZD1222 recipients were SARS-CoV-2 seropositive at baseline, limiting conclusions about previously exposed vaccinees. Participants were mostly white British and included more females than males, and it was suggested by the authors that clonal diversity may have been underestimated. In the small 56-69-year group, the increase in depth fell short of significance, most likely because of low power. No day 14 peak-response samples were available, so repertoires were characterized only after the peak T cell response.

The sample's time point, from its label and the paper: baseline before first vaccination. Vaccinee samples came from UK trials COV001 and COV002, including a single-blind randomized controlled phase 2/3 trial of AZD1222 (ChAdOx1 nCoV-19) in healthy adults. For TCRbeta chain sequencing, PBMC samples from trial participants were taken at day 0 and at day 28 after the second dose. Specimen: peripheral blood, collected on day 0 of AZD1222 vaccination. The sequence was collected from an adult in good health. The rearranged chain carries TRBV14 and TRBJ1-1; the D gene cannot be named for sure. The CDR3 region reads CASSRTNTEAFF. The nucleotide sequence reads as follows: TGTGCCAGCAGCCGAACGAACACTGAAGCTTTCTTT.